The 32 T cell receptor beta chains in this list originate from one sample, sequenced in a study of chemoradiotherapy in HPV16-positive cancers. The table came from immunoSEQ multiplex PCR; TCRdb's copy has only in-frame clones and leaves some out. The data show about 68,000 clones, almost 90% seen once. The sequenced sample was blood, obtained from a patient who underwent chemoradiotherapy. These TCRs come from a human donor with HPV-associated anogenital cancer.

This clone appeared a few times. This chain links TRBV7-8 with TRBJ1-5; possibly TRBD1 for D (5 bases). Germline lookup yields CDR1 SGHVS and CDR2 FQNEAQ. Deletions cut 5 bases from V and 5 bases from J, with 13 bases between. The CDR3 consists of 14 residues. The CDR3 here is CASSVTEPDQPQHF. The CDR3 nucleotides are TGTGCCAGCAGCGTGACAGAGCCGGATCAGCCCCAGCATTTT.

V usage is TRBV15 and J usage is TRBJ2-3; D gene ambiguous. The CDR3 runs to 12 residues. Germline lookup yields CDR1 LNHNV and CDR2 YYDKDF (reference sequence). V was cut by 0 bases and J by 6 bases, with 4 bases left in between. In DNA, the CDR3 is TGTGCCACCAGCAGAGAAAGGGATACGCAGTATTTT. It is translated as CATSRERDTQYF.

The gene calls are TRBV28 and TRBJ1-6; D call uncertain. V lost 4 bases and J lost 10, with 14 bases in between. This CDR3 has 14 amino acids. Germline CDR1 reads MDHEN; CDR2 reads SYDVKM. CDR3: CASSSPGLNSPLHF. The CDR3 DNA reads as TGTGCCAGCAGTTCACCGGGCCTCAACTCACCCCTCCACTTT. The whole variable domain, filled in from reference TRBV28 and TRBJ1-6, reads DVKVTQSSRYLVKRTGEKVFLECVQDMDHENMFWYRQDPGLGLRLIYFSYDVKMKEKGDIPEGYSVSREKKERFSLILESASTNQTSMYLCASSSPGLNSPLHFGNGTRLTVT.

The chain is built from TRBV5-1 and TRBJ1-1, with unresolved D. The germline gives CDR1 SGHRS, CDR2 YFSETQ. This CDR3 spans 15 amino acids. Trimming took off 2 bases at V and 2 bases at J, with 13 bases between the two ends. The CDR3: CASSFGSSINTEAFF. CDR3 coding DNA: TGCGCCAGCAGCTTCGGGTCATCGATTAACACTGAAGCTTTCTTT.

This clone has a single count. This sequence joins TRBV10-3 and TRBJ1-1; TRBD1 agrees at 10 bases. The germline V gene encodes CDR1 ENHRY and CDR2 SYGVKD. The CDR3 totals 16 residues. With V trimmed by 5 bases and J by 0 bases, 6 bases remained unmatched. Here the CDR3 DNA reads TGTGCCATCAGTCTTGAAGGGACAGGGGTGAACACTGAAGCTTTCTTT. Its translation is CAISLEGTGVNTEAFF.

The chain uses TRBV12-5 and TRBJ2-1; 9 bases agree with TRBD1. Per the germline V gene, CDR1 is LGHNT and CDR2 is FRNRAP. This CDR3 comprises 15 residues. After removal of 4 bases from V and 8 bases from J, the junction contained 9 bases not matched to a gene. The CDR3 nucleotides are TGTGCTAGTGGTTCCGGGACAGGGAGGGTATATGAGCAGTTCTTC. It codes for CASGSGTGRVYEQFF.

This clone was detected only a few times. The rearrangement joins TRBV19 to TRBJ1-5; D might be TRBD1 (6 bases). V was cut by 9 bases and J by 11 bases, with 14 bases left in between. CDR3 length: 11 residues. CDR1 and CDR2 from the germline V gene are LNHDA and SQIVND (reference sequence). This CDR3 reads CARTDRTSQHF. The CDR3 DNA is TGTGCCAGGACAGACAGGACTTCCCAGCATTTT.

The genes are TRBV19 and TRBJ1-5, with D possibly being TRBD1 (5 bases). The V gene lost 0 bases and the J gene lost 7 bases, with 10 bases spanning the gap. The CDR3 is made up of 14 amino acids. The germline CDR1 and CDR2 sequences are LNHDA and SQIVND (reference sequence). The CDR3 DNA is TGTGCCAGTAGTATAGAGGGAGGGGAGCAGCCCCAGCATTTT. This gives the protein CASSIEGGEQPQHF.

The chain joins TRBV5-6 to TRBJ2-7; unclear D gene. Germline V gene lookup returns CDR1 SGHDT and CDR2 YYEEEE. V was trimmed by 4 bases and J by 4 bases, leaving 15 bases between them. The CDR3 is made up of 14 amino acids. The CDR3 region has the DNA TGTGCCAGCAGCCCCCCTGAGATCCATTACGAGCAGTACTTC. It translates to CASSPPEIHYEQYF.

CDR3 loop: CASSLRTGAYNEQFF. The CDR3 DNA sequence: TGTGCCAGCAGCTTGCGGACAGGGGCCTACAATGAGCAGTTCTTC. This chain links TRBV7-2 with TRBJ2-1, with 9 bases lining up with TRBD1. The CDR3 covers 15 residues. The V and J ends lost 3 bases and 2 bases, in that order; junction bases with no gene match: 2. CDR1 and CDR2 (germline): SGHTA, FQGNSA.

The chain carries TRBV9 and TRBJ1-1; maybe TRBD1 (6 bases). The V end lost 6 bases, the J end lost 5 bases, and 14 bases lay between the germline ends. Germline assignment: CDR1 SGDLS and CDR2 YYNGEE. This CDR3 region has 13 residues. CDR3 nucleotides: TGTGCCAGCACACCCGGTCAGGGGACTGAAGCTTTCTTT. It yields the protein CASTPGQGTEAFF.

This clone was counted a few times. The chain employs TRBV15 and TRBJ1-2, with a possible D match to TRBD1 (6 bases). Trimming took off 1 base at V and 4 bases at J, with 19 bases between the two ends. Germline lookup yields CDR1 LNHNV and CDR2 YYDKDF (reference sequence). The CDR3 spans 17 residues. The CDR3 bases are TGTGCCACCAGCAGAGGGGGAGTGATGACAGGAGGCTATGGCTACACCTTC. This sequence encodes CATSRGGVMTGGYGYTF.

The rearrangement joins TRBV27 to TRBJ2-7; 8 nucleotides agree with TRBD2. CDR1 is MNHEY, CDR2 SMNVEV, per germline (reference sequence). With V trimmed by 6 bases and J by 1 base, 5 bases remained unmatched. The CDR3 contains 14 residues. The CDR3 protein is CASRSTSASYEQYF. CDR3 bases: TGTGCCAGCAGGTCGACTAGCGCGTCCTACGAGCAGTACTTC.

The J gene is TRBJ1-3, the V gene TRBV28; D is ambiguous. CDR3 length equals 13 residues. The germline CDR1 and CDR2 sequences are MDHEN and SYDVKM. Trimming took 5 bases from V and 4 from J, leaving 9 bases between them. The CDR3 is CASSMLAGNTIYF. DNA for the CDR3: TGTGCCAGCAGTATGTTGGCAGGAAACACCATATATTTT.

The chain uses TRBV7-9 and TRBJ2-7; D may be TRBD1 (6 bases). Trimming stripped 2 bases from V and 0 bases from J, with 11 bases between. The germline CDR1 and CDR2 sequences are SEHNR and FQNEAQ (reference sequence). The length of the CDR3 is 15 residues. In DNA, the CDR3 is TGTGCCAGCAGCTTAATCACAGGGAGCTCCTACGAGCAGTACTTC. This sequence encodes CASSLITGSSYEQYF.

The rearrangement links TRBV29-1 to TRBJ2-1; the D call may be TRBD1 or TRBD2 (6 bases each). The CDR3 loop spans 13 amino acids. Per germline, CDR1 SQVTM and CDR2 ANQGSEA. With 0 bases removed from V and 6 bases from J, the gap between germline ends came to 9 bases. DNA of the CDR3: TGCAGCGTTGAAGATTGGGGGGCCAATGAGCAGTTCTTC. Encoded protein: CSVEDWGANEQFF.

The chain links TRBV15 to TRBJ1-3; D unresolved. Germline CDR1 reads LNHNV; CDR2 reads YYDKDF (reference sequence). The CDR3 is 13 amino acids. Trimming removed 5 bases from V and 0 bases from J, with 5 bases in between. The CDR3 bases are TGTGCCACCAGCGAGGGCTCTGGAAACACCATATATTTT. This encodes CATSEGSGNTIYF.

The gene calls are TRBV19 and TRBJ2-3; 11 bases align to TRBD2. CDR1 and CDR2 (germline): LNHDA, SQIVND (reference sequence). This CDR3 has 16 residues. The J segment lost 5 bases and the V segment lost 5 bases, leaving 9 bases of the junction unmatched. The CDR3 reads CASSAQLAGVRDTQYF. The CDR3 DNA is TGTGCCAGTAGTGCACAACTAGCGGGAGTGAGAGATACGCAGTATTTT.

The V call is TRBV6-5, the J call TRBJ1-1; D is perhaps TRBD1 (6 bases). Trimming took 6 bases from V and 7 from J, leaving 12 bases between them. In germline, CDR1 is MNHEY, CDR2 SVGAGI. CDR3 length: 12 amino acids. CDR3 nucleotide sequence: TGTGCCAGCAGACGCGGACAGCTTGAAGCTTTCTTT. It is translated as CASRRGQLEAFF.

J is TRBJ2-3 and V is TRBV5-4, with a possible D match to TRBD1 (7 bases). This CDR3 region has 16 residues. The V end was cut by 4 bases, the J end by 0 bases, with 15 bases between. Germline V gene sequence: CDR1 SGHNT, CDR2 YYREEE (reference sequence). CDR3 loop: CASSPVQGTSTDTQYF. The CDR3 nucleotides read TGTGCCAGCAGCCCCGTACAGGGGACTAGCACAGATACGCAGTATTTT.

The chain employs TRBV14 and TRBJ2-7; D unresolved. The germline V gene has CDR1 SGHDN and CDR2 FVKESK. The CDR3 extends over 13 amino acids. V was cut by 5 bases and J by 7 bases, with 15 bases left in between. The CDR3 DNA reads TGTGCCAGCAGCTCTCCCGGTCGTCGAGAGCAGTACTTC. Translation gives CASSSPGRREQYF.

V and J are TRBV9 and TRBJ2-1; D might be TRBD2 (6 bases). Germline CDR1 reads SGDLS; CDR2 reads YYNGEE. V lost 5 bases and J 0 bases, leaving 15 bases between the germline ends. The CDR3 spans 16 residues. CDR3 nucleotide sequence: TGTGCCAGCAGTACCAACCTAGCGCGCTCCTACAATGAGCAGTTCTTC. This gives the protein CASSTNLARSYNEQFF.

The chain is built from TRBV4-1 and TRBJ2-5, with D perhaps assigned TRBD1 or TRBD2 (5 bases each). This CDR3 has 15 residues. The ends were cut back, 0 bases at V and 4 bases at J, with 12 bases in the middle. Germline V lookup: CDR1 MGHRA, CDR2 YSYEKL. The CDR3 DNA reads TGCGCCAGCAGCCAAGAAGAGGGACCGGGAGAGACCCAGTACTTC. This gives the protein CASSQEEGPGETQYF.

This chain joins TRBV4-2 and TRBJ1-2; possible D gene TRBD1, 6 bases. CDR1 and CDR2 from the germline V gene are LGHNA and YNFKEQ. The CDR3 totals 18 residues. The ends were cut back, 2 bases at V and 0 bases at J, with 19 bases in the middle. DNA for the CDR3: TGTGCCAGCAGCCAATATTCTACCCCGGGACAAGCTAACTATGGCTACACCTTC. Amino acid sequence: CASSQYSTPGQANYGYTF.

This rearrangement joins TRBV2 to TRBJ1-5; perhaps TRBD1 as D (5 bases). The CDR3 consists of 14 residues. Germline V CDR1 and CDR2: SNHLY, FYNNEI. V was trimmed by 4 bases and J by 4 bases, leaving 11 bases between them. The CDR3 nucleotides are TGTGCCAGCAGTGCTCAGGGTTCGAATCAGCCCCAGCATTTT. Translated, it gives CASSAQGSNQPQHF.

This clone ranks as large. The chain recombines TRBV7-9 with TRBJ1-5; TRBD1 matches at 7 bases. With V trimmed by 4 bases and J by 2 bases, 8 bases remained unmatched. The CDR3 consists of 16 residues. Germline-derived CDR1 and CDR2 are SEHNR and FQNEAQ (reference sequence). The CDR3 region is CASSSPTGVGNQPQHF. Written as DNA, the CDR3 is TGTGCCAGCAGCTCCCCCACAGGGGTAGGCAATCAGCCCCAGCATTTT.

The chain uses TRBV29-1 and TRBJ2-7; the D gene could be TRBD1 or TRBD2 (6 bases each). The CDR3 runs 12 residues. CDR1 is SQVTM, CDR2 ANQGSEA, per germline. V was pared by 4 bases and J by 5 bases, with 12 bases between. The CDR3 region is CSVVRGGNEQYF. The CDR3 nucleotides are TGCAGCGTTGTTCGAGGGGGGAACGAGCAGTACTTC.

This clone was observed once. This chain links TRBV7-9 with TRBJ2-2; TRBD2 aligns across 11 bases. CDR1 and CDR2 (germline): SEHNR, FQNEAQ (reference sequence). J was trimmed by 5 bases and V by 4 bases; bases with no gene match: 12. This CDR3 has 18 residues. The CDR3 nucleotides are TGTGCCAGCAGCTCCCCCCCCACTAGCGGGGGAAAAACCGGGGAGCTGTTTTTT. This translates into CASSSPPTSGGKTGELFF.

This chain joins TRBV7-2 and TRBJ1-1; D is undetermined. The CDR3 is 13 amino acids. Per the germline V gene, CDR1 is SGHTA and CDR2 is FQGNSA. With 5 bases removed from V and 3 bases from J, the gap between germline ends came to 10 bases. Here the CDR3 DNA reads TGTGCCAGCAGCCGTCGGGTGGACACTGAAGCTTTCTTT. It specifies CASSRRVDTEAFF.

The chain has TRBV5-4 and TRBJ2-5; tentatively, D is TRBD1 or TRBD2 (5 bases each). V lost 0 bases to trimming and J lost 9 bases, with 21 bases between them. Germline-derived CDR1 and CDR2 are SGHNT and YYREEE (reference sequence). CDR3 size: 16 residues. Here the CDR3 DNA reads TGTGCCAGCAGCTTGGTAGGCAGGGACCACACTGGGGCCCAGTACTTC. Amino acids: CASSLVGRDHTGAQYF.

The rearrangement links TRBV30 to TRBJ1-3; the D is unclear. The CDR3 has 12 amino acids. CDR1 and CDR2 (germline): GTSNPN, SVGIG (reference sequence). Trimming took 4 bases from V and 0 from J, leaving 4 bases between them. Written as DNA, the CDR3 is TGTGCCTGGACAAGCTCTGGAAACACCATATATTTT. Residues: CAWTSSGNTIYF.

DNA of the CDR3: TGTGCCAGCAGTGAAGGATTTACATCTCCTGGAAACACCATATATTTT. It encodes CASSEGFTSPGNTIYF. The rearrangement links TRBV2 to TRBJ1-3, with no clear D. Germline V gene sequence: CDR1 SNHLY, CDR2 FYNNEI. V lost 1 base and J 2 bases, leaving 12 bases between the germline ends. CDR3 length: 16 residues.